These 4 T cell receptor beta chains were all obtained from the same sample, sequenced in a study of blood T cell repertoires in COVID-19 (dated by TCRdb to the early 2020s). Libraries were built with the immunoSEQ multiplex PCR assay. Not all clones reach the TCRdb copy of this immuneACCESS table, which keeps in-frame sequences only. Checked studies attribute under half of the gap to unresolved V genes and leave the rest unexplained. The sample table records about 74,000 clones; around 90% of these occur just once. Roughly 1.5% of the sample belongs to the ten largest clones. Sequenced input: peripheral blood. The receptors derive from a man aged 45 to 65 with acute or convalescent COVID-19.

This clone was counted a single time. The V call is TRBV6-6, the J call TRBJ2-5, with D tentatively TRBD2 (5 bases). Germline-derived CDR1 and CDR2 are MNHNY and SVGAGI (reference sequence). V shed 5 bases and J shed 4 bases, with 11 bases lying between them. CDR3 size: 13 residues. The CDR3 nucleotides are TGTGCCAGCAGTGATAATGAGGGAGAGACCCAGTACTTC. Amino acids: CASSDNEGETQYF.

V usage is TRBV7-9 and J usage is TRBJ1-3; the match to TRBD1 covers 7 bases. The CDR3 spans 17 residues. V lost 5 bases to trimming and J lost 4 bases; unmatched junction nucleotides: 14. Germline V gene data show CDR1 as SEHNR and CDR2 as FQNEAQ (reference sequence). CDR3 bases: TGTGCCAGCAGCGCAGGCCGGACAGGCGGCCGAGGAAACACCATATATTTT. Its translation is CASSAGRTGGRGNTIYF.

V usage is TRBV6-5 and J usage is TRBJ1-5, with 9 bases fitting TRBD1. This CDR3 is 15 amino acids long. V trimming: 4 bases; J trimming: 4 bases; junction bases outside the gene matches: 5. Germline loops: CDR1 MNHEY, CDR2 SVGAGI. Here the CDR3 reads CASSSAGTGNQPQHF. The CDR3, as DNA: TGTGCCAGCAGTTCCGCCGGGACAGGGAATCAGCCCCAGCATTTT.

This chain joins TRBV4-1 and TRBJ2-1, with 7 bases lining up with TRBD2. The germline CDR1 and CDR2 sequences are MGHRA and YSYEKL. This CDR3 has 14 amino acids. The junction had 6 bases not matched to a gene; V was cut back by 3 bases and J by 7 bases. CDR3 sequence (DNA): TGCGCCAGCAGCCACCGACTAGCAGGGAATGAGCAGTTCTTC. It encodes CASSHRLAGNEQFF.